This TCR beta chain was profiled in a study of Ad26.COV2.S vaccination and SARS-CoV-2 variants. The treatment is: 15 to 20 received Ad26.COV2.S at low or high dose, single or two shots; about 5 received placebo; per-sample allocation not given. Collection of the samples took place on day 63 after the first injection of vaccine or placebo. Libraries were prepared by immunoSEQ multiplex PCR; TCRdb keeps only in-frame clonotypes and omits some of them. The table shows around 300,000 clones, with around 90% occurring only once. Trimming removed 0 bases at V and 7 bases at J, with 10 bases between. The CDR3 has 13 amino acids. Germline-derived CDR1 and CDR2 are SGHDT and YYEEEE.

Sequencing was performed on peripheral blood, taken in a trial of Ad26.COV2.S vaccine versus placebo. The sequence came from a person between 18 and 59 years old who received the Ad26.COV2.S COVID-19 vaccine or a placebo. This chain connects TRBV5-6 to TRBJ1-2; perhaps TRBD1 as D (6 bases). Here the CDR3 reads CASSLDRASGYTF. For the CDR3, the DNA is TGTGCCAGCAGCTTGGACAGGGCTTCTGGCTACACCTTC.